A single sample is the source of the 10 T cell receptor beta chains below, sequenced in a study of metastatic and nonmetastatic thyroid tumors. Treatment of any kind had been given to no patient before thyroid surgery. MiXCR re-clonotyped the PCR reads for TCRdb. Of 53,000 or so clones in the sample, roughly 20% were seen once. Sequencing was done on a sample of blood. These receptors were taken from a female donor with papillary thyroid cancer or a benign thyroid nodule (not recorded which). Some clones in this sample may be carry-over from other donors' samples.

This clone was recorded many times. This chain uses TRBV24-1 with TRBJ2-1; TRBD2 is a possible D gene (6 bases). From germline, CDR1 is KGHDR and CDR2 SFDVKD. V was cut by 7 bases and J by 5 bases, with 14 bases left in between. The CDR3 is made up of 14 amino acids. The DNA of the CDR3 is TGTGCCACCAGGGGCGGGGAAACCCACAATGAGCAGTTCTTC. The encoded protein is CATRGGETHNEQFF.

This clone was seen repeatedly, ten times or more. The chain combines TRBV5-1 with TRBJ2-1; 7 nucleotides match TRBD2. Unmatched junction bases numbered 7, after V lost 3 bases and J lost 7 bases. Germline V gene sequence: CDR1 SGHRS, CDR2 YFSETQ. The CDR3 covers 14 residues. The CDR3 coding sequence is TGCGCCAGCAGCTCAACTAGCGCTCGAAATGAGCAGTTCTTC. This translates into CASSSTSARNEQFF.

This clone has ten or more counts. V and J are TRBV24-1 and TRBJ2-1, with D hard to call. The germline CDR1 and CDR2 sequences are KGHDR and SFDVKD. V was shortened by 9 bases and J by 2 bases, with 13 bases between the two germline ends. The CDR3 is 14 residues long. CDR3 residues: CATGKGPTYNEQFF. CDR3 DNA sequence: TGTGCCACCGGTAAGGGTCCGACCTACAATGAGCAGTTCTTC.

This clone was seen at least ten times. The same CDR3 can be traced to other DNA sequences in this sample. Written as DNA, the CDR3 is TGCGCCAGCAGCTTTGTCCTGAACACTGAAGCTTTCTTT. Its translation is CASSFVLNTEAFF. The chain is built from TRBV5-1 and TRBJ1-1, with D uncertain. CDR1 and CDR2 from the germline V gene are SGHRS and YFSETQ. There are 13 residues in the CDR3. V dropped 2 bases and J dropped 0 bases, with 5 bases sitting between them.

This clone was counted many times. The rearrangement joins TRBV28 to TRBJ1-4; the match to TRBD1 covers 7 bases. V was clipped by 6 bases and J by 8 bases; unmatched bases: 9. The CDR3 is 14 residues long. Germline V gives CDR1 MDHEN, CDR2 SYDVKM. CDR3: CASRSTGFGEKLFF. The CDR3 DNA is TGTGCCAGCAGGTCGACAGGGTTCGGGGAAAAACTGTTTTTT.

This clone was detected ten times or more. This rearrangement joins TRBV6-1 to TRBJ2-4, with a weak D call TRBD2 (5 bases). V was trimmed by 0 bases and J by 2 bases, leaving 14 bases between them. Germline V lookup: CDR1 MNHNS, CDR2 SASEGT. The CDR3 extends over 17 amino acids. The CDR3 loop is CASSEARGWGTKNIQYF. DNA of the CDR3: TGTGCCAGCAGTGAAGCGCGAGGGTGGGGAACCAAAAACATTCAGTACTTC.

This clone was recorded at least ten times. Other DNA sequences in the same sample also yield this CDR3. The rearrangement joins TRBV28 to TRBJ1-2; D uncertain. From germline, CDR1 is MDHEN and CDR2 SYDVKM. The V end lost 5 bases, the J end lost 2 bases, and 6 bases lay between the germline ends. The CDR3 is 12 amino acids. The CDR3 coding sequence is TGTGCCAGCAGTAAACTAAACTATGGCTACACCTTC. The encoded protein is CASSKLNYGYTF.

This clone was seen many times. The V and J genes are TRBV7-3 and TRBJ1-2; a weak D match, TRBD1 (6 bases). Per the germline V gene, CDR1 is SGHTA and CDR2 is FQGTGA. This CDR3 has 13 residues. The germline V and J ends were trimmed by 5 bases and 5 bases, with 12 bases remaining between them. The CDR3: CASSARGRYGYTF. CDR3 coding DNA: TGTGCCAGCAGCGCAAGGGGGAGGTATGGCTACACCTTC.

This clone showed up many times. The identical CDR3 is also encoded by other nucleotide sequences in the sample. The chain carries TRBV2 and TRBJ1-5; no definite D call. The germline V and J ends were trimmed by 7 bases and 3 bases, with 7 bases remaining between them. CDR1 and CDR2 from the germline V gene are SNHLY and FYNNEI. The CDR3 consists of 12 residues. DNA of the CDR3: TGTGCCAGCAAACTGGTCAATCAGCCCCAGCATTTT. Translated: CASKLVNQPQHF.

Within the sample, this clone is medium-sized. The V and J genes are TRBV27 and TRBJ1-5; D call uncertain. The CDR3 runs 13 residues. The ends were cut back, 4 bases at V and 3 bases at J, with 7 bases in the middle. In germline, CDR1 is MNHEY, CDR2 SMNVEV (reference sequence). The CDR3 nucleotides read TGTGCCAGCAGTTGGGCCTTCAATCAGCCCCAGCATTTT. It codes for CASSWAFNQPQHF.